The 18 T cell receptor beta chains in this list originate from one sample, sequenced in a study of blood T cell repertoires in COVID-19. The protocol was immunoSEQ multiplex PCR, while the TCRdb copy is restricted to in-frame clones and leaves out a portion. The repertoire holds under 150,000 clones, about 80% seen once, with around 25% in the top ten. What was sequenced was peripheral blood. Source of these receptors: a human donor in a cohort sampled during active COVID-19.

This clone was seen a few times. CDR3 protein: CASSLSAGGVGANVLTF. CDR3 sequence (DNA): TGTGCCAGCAGTTTATCAGCGGGAGGGGTTGGGGCCAACGTCCTGACTTTC. The chain uses TRBV6-2 or TRBV6-3 and TRBJ2-6; 10 bases map to TRBD2. The germline gives CDR1 MNHEY, CDR2 SVGEGT. The CDR3 has 17 residues. Losses at the gene ends were 4 bases for V and 3 bases for J; bases not matched to a gene: 6.

V is TRBV4-3 and J is TRBJ2-5; no clear D. The CDR3 runs 16 residues. In germline, CDR1 is LGHNA, CDR2 YSLEER. V shed 2 bases and J shed 2 bases, with 15 bases lying between them. CDR3 DNA sequence: TGCGCCAGCAGCCAATCATCCGGAGAAGGACAAGAGACCCAGTACTTC. It specifies CASSQSSGEGQETQYF.

The J gene is TRBJ1-1, the V gene TRBV7-9, with a possible D match to TRBD1 (6 bases). V dropped 5 bases and J dropped 4 bases, with 11 bases sitting between them. CDR1 is SEHNR, CDR2 FQNEAQ, per germline (reference sequence). The CDR3 extends over 13 amino acids. The DNA of the CDR3 is TGTGCCAGCAGCCTCACAGGGCTCACTGAAGCTTTCTTT. This gives the protein CASSLTGLTEAFF.

The chain has TRBV2 and TRBJ2-7; tentatively, D is TRBD2 (7 bases). Trimming shortened V by 7 bases and J by 0 bases, and 19 bases separated the two germline ends. The CDR3 totals 16 residues. The germline V gene has CDR1 SNHLY and CDR2 FYNNEI. CDR3 loop: CASTPREGVRSYEQYF. The CDR3 DNA is TGTGCCAGCACTCCGAGGGAGGGGGTCCGCTCCTACGAGCAGTACTTC.

V and J are TRBV5-1 and TRBJ1-1; possible D gene TRBD1, 6 bases. Germline V CDR1 and CDR2: SGHRS, YFSETQ. The CDR3 is made up of 14 amino acids. The V and J ends lost 4 bases and 4 bases respectively, with 14 bases between them. CDR3: CASSPGEGGTEAFF. CDR3 nucleotide sequence: TGCGCCAGCAGCCCCGGCGAAGGGGGCACTGAAGCTTTCTTT.

The chain uses TRBV7-8 and TRBJ2-5; 12 bases align to TRBD1. V gave up 1 base and J gave up 4 bases; unmatched junction bases: 7. Germline values: CDR1 SGHVS, CDR2 FQNEAQ. CDR3 length equals 17 residues. The CDR3 region is CASSLGGQGAILETQYF. The CDR3 region has the DNA TGTGCCAGCAGCTTAGGGGGACAGGGGGCGATTTTAGAGACCCAGTACTTC.

V gene TRBV28 combines with J gene TRBJ1-2; D is unclear. V was cut by 3 bases and J by 6 bases, with 8 bases left in between. This CDR3 is 12 amino acids long. Germline CDR1 reads MDHEN; CDR2 reads SYDVKM. The CDR3 region has the DNA TGTGCCAGCAGTTTCCGGCGGCATGGCTACACCTTC. This translates into CASSFRRHGYTF.

The chain couples TRBV30 to TRBJ1-1; TRBD1 matches 7 bases. CDR1 and CDR2 from the germline V gene are GTSNPN and SVGIG (reference sequence). The CDR3 loop spans 13 amino acids. V was clipped by 3 bases and J by 3 bases; unmatched bases: 4. CDR3 in DNA: TGTGCCTGGAGCCCCGACAGGGACACTGAAGCTTTCTTT. Residues: CAWSPDRDTEAFF. The entire variable domain, with the rest obtained from reference TRBV30 and TRBJ1-1, is as follows: SQTIHQWPATLVQPVGSPLSLECTVEGTSNPNLYWYRQAAGRGLQLLFYSVGIGQISSEVPQNLSASRPQDRQFILSSKKLLLSDSGFYLCAWSPDRDTEAFFGQGTRLTVV.

V usage is TRBV27 and J usage is TRBJ1-4, with D possibly TRBD1 on 5 matching bases. This CDR3 comprises 14 residues. The V gene lost 6 bases and the J gene lost 0 bases, with 8 bases spanning the gap. Germline V CDR1 and CDR2: MNHEY, SMNVEV (reference sequence). In DNA form, the CDR3 reads TGTGCCAGCAGAAAGGGGCCAACTAATGAAAAACTGTTTTTT. Amino acid sequence: CASRKGPTNEKLFF.

Notes on this clone: A read error may produce the germline difference seen at one junction end. The chain joins TRBV19 to TRBJ1-6; no firm D call. This CDR3 contains 15 residues. The germline V gene has CDR1 LNHDA and CDR2 SQIVND (reference sequence). CDR3 region: CASSTSGYYHSPLHF. The DNA for the CDR3 is TGTGCCAGTAGTACATCTGGGTACTATCATTCACCCCTCCACTTT.

The chain's CDR3 is CASSSTRAPTRNEQFF. The CDR3 region has the DNA TGTGCCAGCAGCAGCACCAGGGCGCCTACAAGGAATGAGCAGTTCTTC. The chain couples TRBV5-5 to TRBJ2-1; D perhaps matches TRBD1 (5 bases). The CDR3 totals 16 residues. The ends were cut back, 4 bases at V and 7 bases at J, with 21 bases in the middle. CDR1 and CDR2 (germline): SGHKS, YYEKEE (reference sequence).

CDR3 region: CASSLPRDTGELFF. Written as DNA, the CDR3 is TGTGCCAGCAGTTTACCCAGGGACACCGGGGAGCTGTTTTTT. The chain uses TRBV28 and TRBJ2-2; tentatively, D is TRBD1 (5 bases). V was cut by 2 bases and J by 3 bases, with 7 bases left in between. The germline V gene has CDR1 MDHEN and CDR2 SYDVKM. The CDR3 covers 14 residues.

The chain recombines TRBV5-1 with TRBJ2-3; unclear D gene. The germline V gene has CDR1 SGHRS and CDR2 YFSETQ. V lost 0 bases and J lost 1, with 3 bases in between. The CDR3 runs to 13 residues. CDR3 bases: TGCGCCAGCAGCTTGGGCGGCACAGATACGCAGTATTTT. Encoded protein: CASSLGGTDTQYF.

The rearrangement joins TRBV5-1 to TRBJ2-3, with D possibly matching TRBD2 (6 bases). Trimming left V 0 bases short and J 1 base short, with 18 bases between. Germline V gene sequence: CDR1 SGHRS, CDR2 YFSETQ. The CDR3 runs to 18 residues. The CDR3: CASSLVVRGRGGTDTQYF. For the CDR3, the DNA is TGCGCCAGCAGCTTGGTTGTACGAGGGCGGGGCGGCACAGATACGCAGTATTTT.

The chain is built from TRBV19 and TRBJ2-2; D might be TRBD2 (5 bases). In germline, CDR1 is LNHDA, CDR2 SQIVND (reference sequence). The ends were cut back, 4 bases at V and 2 bases at J, with 8 bases in the middle. This CDR3 has 14 residues. For the CDR3, the DNA is TGTGCCAGTAGTACCAGCGGCAACACCGGGGAGCTGTTTTTT. This translates into CASSTSGNTGELFF.

V gene TRBV9 combines with J gene TRBJ2-1, with a weak D call TRBD2 (6 bases). With 3 bases removed from V and 2 bases from J, the gap between germline ends came to 12 bases. CDR3 length: 15 residues. Looked up from germline, CDR1 is SGDLS and CDR2 is YYNGEE. This chain's CDR3 is CASSGSGDPYNEQFF. The CDR3 nucleotides read TGTGCCAGCAGCGGTAGCGGCGACCCCTACAATGAGCAGTTCTTC.

The chain links TRBV6-5 to TRBJ2-7; D may be TRBD2 (5 bases). The germline CDR1 and CDR2 sequences are MNHEY and SVGAGI. The CDR3 length is 12 residues. Trimming took 5 bases from V and 5 from J, leaving 10 bases between them. The CDR3 nucleotides read TGTGCCAGCAGTCCGCCCGGGGACGAGCAGTACTTC. Translated, it gives CASSPPGDEQYF.

This chain links TRBV11-2 with TRBJ2-7; the match to TRBD1 covers 9 bases. The CDR3 spans 15 residues. Trimming at V came to 3 bases and at J to 4 bases, leaving 7 bases not matched to a gene. Germline V gene data show CDR1 as SGHAT and CDR2 as FQNNGV. The CDR3: CASSFGVTGGYEQYF. CDR3 DNA sequence: TGTGCCAGCAGCTTTGGTGTGACAGGGGGATACGAGCAGTACTTC. The full variable domain, rest sourced from reference TRBV11-2 and TRBJ2-7, is EAGVAQSPRYKIIEKRQSVAFWCNPISGHATLYWYQQILGQGPKLLIQFQNNGVVDDSQLPKDRFSAERLKGVDSTLKIQPAKLEDSAVYLCASSFGVTGGYEQYFGPGTRLTVT.